Described below is a single T cell receptor beta chain sequence and its context. Time point described: baseline pretreatment blood. This sample's treatment: 15 Gy SBRT to primary tumor, nephrectomy 4 weeks later. Blood was sampled at baseline, 2 weeks and 4 weeks after SBRT. The tumor was a clear cell renal cell carcinoma. The data stem from a study of radiation and T cells in renal cell carcinoma. The protocol was immunoSEQ multiplex PCR, while the TCRdb copy is restricted to in-frame clones and leaves out a portion. Of tens of thousands of clones in the sample, 82% were seen once. This specimen was blood, taken from a patient whose treatment included radiotherapy and nephrectomy. The sequence was collected from a man aged 60 to 69 with renal cell carcinoma.

The CDR3 DNA reads as TGCGCCAGCAGCCAGCGGGACCCTAGCACAGATACGCAGTATTTT. Its translation is CASSQRDPSTDTQYF. This chain links TRBV5-1 with TRBJ2-3; 7 positions match TRBD2. The CDR3 is 15 amino acids. Unmatched junction bases numbered 5, after V lost 4 bases and J lost 0 bases. Germline CDR1 reads SGHRS; CDR2 reads YFSETQ. The full variable domain, with the rest looked up from reference TRBV5-1 and TRBJ2-3, is KAGVTQTPRYLIKTRGQQVTLSCSPISGHRSVSWYQQTPGQGLQFLFEYFSETQRNKGNFPGRFSGRQFSNSRSEMNVSTLELGDSALYLCASSQRDPSTDTQYFGPGTRLTVL.